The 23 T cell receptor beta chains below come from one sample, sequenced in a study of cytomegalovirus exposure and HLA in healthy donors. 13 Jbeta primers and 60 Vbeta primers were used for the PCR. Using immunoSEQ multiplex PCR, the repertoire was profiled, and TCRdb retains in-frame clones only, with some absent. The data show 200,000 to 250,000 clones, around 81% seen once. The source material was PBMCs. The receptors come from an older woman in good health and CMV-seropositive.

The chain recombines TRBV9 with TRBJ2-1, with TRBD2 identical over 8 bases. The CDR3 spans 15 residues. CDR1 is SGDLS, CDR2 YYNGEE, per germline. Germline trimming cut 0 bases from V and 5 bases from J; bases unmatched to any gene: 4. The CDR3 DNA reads TGTGCCAGCAGCGTAGGCCTAGCGGGCGACAATGAGCAGTTCTTC. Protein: CASSVGLAGDNEQFF.

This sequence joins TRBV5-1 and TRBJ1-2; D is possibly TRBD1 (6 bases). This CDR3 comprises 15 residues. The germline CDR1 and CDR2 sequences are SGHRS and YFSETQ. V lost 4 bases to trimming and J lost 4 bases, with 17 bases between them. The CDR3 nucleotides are TGCGCCAGCAGCGGCATTACAGGGATCGGCTATGGCTACACCTTC. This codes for CASSGITGIGYGYTF.

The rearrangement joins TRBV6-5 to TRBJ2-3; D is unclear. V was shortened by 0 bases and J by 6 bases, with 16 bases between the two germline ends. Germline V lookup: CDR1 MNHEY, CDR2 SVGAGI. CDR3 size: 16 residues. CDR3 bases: TGTGCCAGCAGTTACTCGGCGTTTCCAGGTGGGGATACGCAGTATTTT. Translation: CASSYSAFPGGDTQYF.

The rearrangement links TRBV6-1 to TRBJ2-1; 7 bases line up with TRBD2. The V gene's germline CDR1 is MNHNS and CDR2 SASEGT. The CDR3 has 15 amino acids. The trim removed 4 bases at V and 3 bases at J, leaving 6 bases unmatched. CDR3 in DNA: TGTGCCAGCAGTGTGGCTGGCGGGAGCTACAATGAGCAGTTCTTC. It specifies CASSVAGGSYNEQFF.

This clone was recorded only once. In DNA form, the CDR3 reads TGTGCCAGCAGCTTATGGCTAGTACCAGATACGCAGTATTTT. Amino acid sequence: CASSLWLVPDTQYF. This chain connects TRBV11-2 to TRBJ2-3; no reliable D call. In germline, CDR1 is SGHAT, CDR2 FQNNGV. With 2 bases removed from V and 4 bases from J, the gap between germline ends came to 10 bases. The CDR3 is 14 amino acids. Filled out from reference TRBV11-2 and TRBJ2-3, the complete variable domain reads EAGVAQSPRYKIIEKRQSVAFWCNPISGHATLYWYQQILGQGPKLLIQFQNNGVVDDSQLPKDRFSAERLKGVDSTLKIQPAKLEDSAVYLCASSLWLVPDTQYFGPGTRLTVL.

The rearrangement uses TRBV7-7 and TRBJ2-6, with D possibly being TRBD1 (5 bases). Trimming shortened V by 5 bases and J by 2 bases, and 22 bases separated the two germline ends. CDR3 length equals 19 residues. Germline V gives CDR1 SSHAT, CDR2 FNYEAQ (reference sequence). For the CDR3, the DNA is TGTGCCAGCAGCGATACAGGACGCGTCGGCTCCGCTGGGGCCAACGTCCTGACTTTC. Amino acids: CASSDTGRVGSAGANVLTF.

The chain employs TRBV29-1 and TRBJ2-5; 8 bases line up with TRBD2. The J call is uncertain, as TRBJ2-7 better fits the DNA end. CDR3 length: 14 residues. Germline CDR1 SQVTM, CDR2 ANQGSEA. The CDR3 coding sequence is TGCAGCGCCACCTTGCAAGCGGGAGCCTACGAGCAGTACTTC. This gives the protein CSATLQAGAYEQYF.

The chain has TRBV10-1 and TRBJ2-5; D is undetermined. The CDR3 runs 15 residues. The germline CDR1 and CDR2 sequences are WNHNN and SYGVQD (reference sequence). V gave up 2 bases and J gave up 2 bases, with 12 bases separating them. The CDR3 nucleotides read TGCGCCAGCAGTGAGGGGTGGGCAGGACAAGAGACCCAGTACTTC. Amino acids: CASSEGWAGQETQYF.

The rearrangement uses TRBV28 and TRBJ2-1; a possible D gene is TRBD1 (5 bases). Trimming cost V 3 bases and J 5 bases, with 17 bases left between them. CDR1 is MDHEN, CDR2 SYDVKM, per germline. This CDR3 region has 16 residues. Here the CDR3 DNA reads TGTGCCAGCAGTTTCTACAGGTTTCCCATAAACAATGAGCAGTTCTTC. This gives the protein CASSFYRFPINNEQFF.

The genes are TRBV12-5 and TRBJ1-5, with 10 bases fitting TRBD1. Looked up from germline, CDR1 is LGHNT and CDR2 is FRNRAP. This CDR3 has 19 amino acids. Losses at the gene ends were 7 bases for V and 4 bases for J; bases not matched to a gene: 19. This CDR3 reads CASAYIGPTPGQGNQPQHF. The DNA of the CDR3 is TGTGCTAGTGCCTATATAGGGCCGACTCCGGGACAGGGGAATCAGCCCCAGCATTTT.

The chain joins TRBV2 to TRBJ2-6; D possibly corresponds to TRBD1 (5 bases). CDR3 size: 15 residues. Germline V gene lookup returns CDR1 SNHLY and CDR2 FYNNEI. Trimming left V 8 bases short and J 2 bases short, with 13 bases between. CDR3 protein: CASQGRVPGANVLTF. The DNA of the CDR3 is TGTGCCAGCCAGGGCAGGGTGCCTGGGGCCAACGTCCTGACTTTC. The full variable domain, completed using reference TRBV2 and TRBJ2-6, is EPEVTQTPSHQVTQMGQEVILRCVPISNHLYFYWYRQILGQKVEFLVSFYNNEISEKSEIFDDQFSVERPDGSNFTLKIRSTKLEDSAMYFCASQGRVPGANVLTFGAGSRLTVL.

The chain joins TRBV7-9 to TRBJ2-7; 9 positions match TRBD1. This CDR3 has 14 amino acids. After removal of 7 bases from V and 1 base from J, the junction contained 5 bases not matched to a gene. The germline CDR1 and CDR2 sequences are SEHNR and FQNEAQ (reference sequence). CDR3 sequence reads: CASTWTGESYEQYF. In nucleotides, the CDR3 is TGTGCCAGCACCTGGACAGGGGAATCCTACGAGCAGTACTTC.

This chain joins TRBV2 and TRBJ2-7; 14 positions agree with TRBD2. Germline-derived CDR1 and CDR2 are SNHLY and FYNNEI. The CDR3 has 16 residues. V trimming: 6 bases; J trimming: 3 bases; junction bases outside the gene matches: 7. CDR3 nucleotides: TGTGCCAGCAGGCACCCGGGACTAGCGGGAGTCTACGAGCAGTACTTC. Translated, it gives CASRHPGLAGVYEQYF. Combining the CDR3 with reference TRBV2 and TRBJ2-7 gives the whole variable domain EPEVTQTPSHQVTQMGQEVILRCVPISNHLYFYWYRQILGQKVEFLVSFYNNEISEKSEIFDDQFSVERPDGSNFTLKIRSTKLEDSAMYFCASRHPGLAGVYEQYFGPGTRLTVT.

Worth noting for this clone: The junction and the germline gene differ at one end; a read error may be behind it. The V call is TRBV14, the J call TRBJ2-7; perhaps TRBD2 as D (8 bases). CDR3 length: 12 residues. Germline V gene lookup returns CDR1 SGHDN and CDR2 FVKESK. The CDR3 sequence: CASSHGRGPWDF. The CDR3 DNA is TGTGCCAGCAGCCACGGGAGGGGGCCCTGGGACTTC.

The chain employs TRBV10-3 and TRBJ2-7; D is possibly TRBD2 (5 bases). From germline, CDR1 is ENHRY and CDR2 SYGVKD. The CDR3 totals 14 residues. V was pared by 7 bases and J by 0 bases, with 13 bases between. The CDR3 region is CAITSGSRSYEQYF. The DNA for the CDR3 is TGTGCCATCACCTCGGGGAGCCGCTCCTACGAGCAGTACTTC.

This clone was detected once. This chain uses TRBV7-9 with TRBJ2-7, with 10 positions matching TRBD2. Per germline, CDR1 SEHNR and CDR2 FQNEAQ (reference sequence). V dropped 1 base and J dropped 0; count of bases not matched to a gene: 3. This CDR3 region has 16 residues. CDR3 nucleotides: TGTGCCAGCAGCTTAGTTGAGCGGGAGGGCTCCTACGAGCAGTACTTC. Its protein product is CASSLVEREGSYEQYF.

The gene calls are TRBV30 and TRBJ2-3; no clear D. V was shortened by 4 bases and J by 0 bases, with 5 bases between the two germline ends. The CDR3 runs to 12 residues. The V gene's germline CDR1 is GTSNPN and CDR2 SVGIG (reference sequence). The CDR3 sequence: CAWIASTDTQYF. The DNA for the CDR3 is TGTGCCTGGATAGCTAGCACAGATACGCAGTATTTT.

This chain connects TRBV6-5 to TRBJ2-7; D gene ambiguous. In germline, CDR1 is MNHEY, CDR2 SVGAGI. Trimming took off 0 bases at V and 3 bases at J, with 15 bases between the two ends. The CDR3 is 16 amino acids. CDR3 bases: TGTGCCAGCAGTTACTCGATTTTTGGCAGCGACTACGAGCAGTACTTC. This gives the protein CASSYSIFGSDYEQYF.

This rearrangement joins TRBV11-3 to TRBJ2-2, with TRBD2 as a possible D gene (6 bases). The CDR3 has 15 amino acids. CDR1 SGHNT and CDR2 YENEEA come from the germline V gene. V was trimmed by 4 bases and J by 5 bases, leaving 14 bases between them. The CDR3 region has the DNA TGTGCCAGCAGCTGGGGAATCGGGACTACCGGGGAGCTGTTTTTT. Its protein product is CASSWGIGTTGELFF.

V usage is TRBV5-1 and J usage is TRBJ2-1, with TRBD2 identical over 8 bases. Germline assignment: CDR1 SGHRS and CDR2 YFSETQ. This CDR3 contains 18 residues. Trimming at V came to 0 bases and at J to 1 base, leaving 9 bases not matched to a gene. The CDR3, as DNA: TGCGCCAGCAGCTTGGTTGGAGCGGGAGCGATGTCCTACAATGAGCAGTTCTTC. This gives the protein CASSLVGAGAMSYNEQFF.

In DNA, the CDR3 is TGTGCCAGCAGCTGGGGGGGTAATGGCTACACCTTC. This translates into CASSWGGNGYTF. The chain employs TRBV5-6 and TRBJ1-2; possible D gene TRBD1, 5 bases. Per germline, CDR1 SGHDT and CDR2 YYEEEE. This CDR3 has 12 residues. V was shortened by 3 bases and J by 6 bases, with 9 bases between the two germline ends. Filled out from reference TRBV5-6 and TRBJ1-2, the complete variable domain reads DAGVTQSPTHLIKTRGQQVTLRCSPKSGHDTVSWYQQALGQGPQFIFQYYEEEERQRGNFPDRFSGHQFPNYSSELNVNALLLGDSALYLCASSWGGNGYTFGSGTRLTVV.

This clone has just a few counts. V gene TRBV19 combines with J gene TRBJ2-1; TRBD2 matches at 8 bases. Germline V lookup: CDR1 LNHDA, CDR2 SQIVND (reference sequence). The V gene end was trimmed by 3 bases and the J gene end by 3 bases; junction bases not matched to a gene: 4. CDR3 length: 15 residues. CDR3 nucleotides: TGTGCCAGTAGTATTATACTAGCGGTCTACAATGAGCAGTTCTTC. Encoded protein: CASSIILAVYNEQFF. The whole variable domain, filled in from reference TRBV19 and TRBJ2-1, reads DGGITQSPKYLFRKEGQNVTLSCEQNLNHDAMYWYRQDPGQGLRLIYYSQIVNDFQKGDIAEGYSVSREKKESFPLTVTSAQKNPTAFYLCASSIILAVYNEQFFGPGTRLTVL.

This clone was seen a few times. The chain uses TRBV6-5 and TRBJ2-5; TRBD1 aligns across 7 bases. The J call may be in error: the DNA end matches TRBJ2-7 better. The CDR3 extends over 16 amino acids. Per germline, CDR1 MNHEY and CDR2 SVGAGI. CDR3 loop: CASSYLAGTASYEQYF. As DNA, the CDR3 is TGTGCCAGCAGTTACCTAGCCGGGACAGCCTCCTACGAGCAGTACTTC.